What follows are 13 T cell receptor beta chains derived from one specimen sequenced in a study of shared clonotypes between healthy human individuals. The repertoire was sequenced with immunoSEQ multiplex PCR; TCRdb's copy has only in-frame clones and lacks some. In the table there are 640,000 or so clones, approximately 75% of which are singletons. Sequenced: memory CD4+ T cells sorted from blood. As for subset: CD45RA-negative fraction. The origin of the receptors is a young woman in good health.

This clone was seen only a few times. The V gene is TRBV13, the J gene TRBJ2-2, with a possible D match to TRBD2 (6 bases). The germline gives CDR1 PRHDT, CDR2 FYEKMQ (reference sequence). V was cut by 5 bases and J by 6 bases, with 16 bases left in between. The CDR3 is 15 amino acids. In DNA form, the CDR3 reads TGTGCCAGCAGCGGAGGGGTCCTTGCGTCCGGGGAGCTGTTTTTT. Protein: CASSGGVLASGELFF.

The rearrangement joins TRBV18 to TRBJ1-3; D uncertain. V lost 6 bases and J 7 bases, leaving 19 bases between the germline ends. This CDR3 is built from 15 residues. Germline CDR1 is KGHSH and CDR2 is LQKENI. CDR3 sequence reads: CASSPVGRGTNTIYF. In DNA form, the CDR3 reads TGTGCCAGCTCCCCCGTGGGCCGGGGTACGAACACCATATATTTT.

This chain joins TRBV19 and TRBJ2-4; D could derive from TRBD1 or TRBD2 (7 bases each). Deletions cut 9 bases from V and 1 base from J, with 19 bases between. Germline V lookup: CDR1 LNHDA, CDR2 SQIVND (reference sequence). The CDR3 loop spans 16 amino acids. DNA for the CDR3: TGTGCCAGCCGAGGGAGGGAGGGGGCGGCCAAAAACATTCAGTACTTC. Its protein product is CASRGREGAAKNIQYF.

The V gene is TRBV19, the J gene TRBJ2-7, with D perhaps TRBD2 (5 bases). The CDR3 length is 15 residues. The ends were cut back, 4 bases at V and 0 bases at J, with 13 bases in the middle. Germline V gene data show CDR1 as LNHDA and CDR2 as SQIVND (reference sequence). In nucleotides, the CDR3 is TGTGCCAGTAGTACGGGGTCGGAACCCTCCTACGAGCAGTACTTC. Protein product: CASSTGSEPSYEQYF.

Regarding this clone: This could be a read error, since a much larger clone is one nucleotide away. The chain has TRBV7-2 and TRBJ1-2; 7 positions agree with TRBD1. The CDR3 totals 13 residues. The germline V gene encodes CDR1 SGHTA and CDR2 FQGNSA. The V gene end was trimmed by 4 bases and the J gene end by 2 bases; junction bases not matched to a gene: 1. CDR3 nucleotide sequence: TGTGCCAGCAGCTCGGGACAGAACTATGGCTACACCTTC. Its protein product is CASSSGQNYGYTF. Based on the CDR3 plus reference TRBV7-2 and TRBJ1-2, the full variable domain is GAGVSQSPSNKVTEKGKDVELRCDPISGHTALYWYRQSLGQGLEFLIYFQGNSAPDKSGLPSDRFSAERTGGSVSTLTIQRTQQEDSAVYLCASSSGQNYGYTFGSGTRLTVV.

V gene TRBV6-1 combines with J gene TRBJ1-5; tentatively, D is TRBD1 (5 bases). Trimming shortened V by 0 bases and J by 7 bases, and 10 bases separated the two germline ends. The CDR3 is 14 amino acids. CDR1 is MNHNS and CDR2 is SASEGT in the germline V gene. CDR3 sequence: CASSEALREQPQHF. Here the CDR3 DNA reads TGTGCCAGCAGTGAAGCTCTCAGGGAGCAGCCCCAGCATTTT.

There are a few counts of this clone. This chain connects TRBV6-6 to TRBJ2-5, with TRBD2 identical over 12 bases. The CDR3 is 15 residues long. With 5 bases clipped from V and 2 bases from J, the junction kept 3 bases outside the gene matches. Germline lookup yields CDR1 MNHNY and CDR2 SVGAGI (reference sequence). In DNA, the CDR3 is TGTGCCAGCAGTGACCTAGCGGGAGGGCAAGAGACCCAGTACTTC. Translating gives CASSDLAGGQETQYF.

The chain is built from TRBV27 and TRBJ1-1, with D possibly TRBD1 on 6 matching bases. This CDR3 has 14 amino acids. V was clipped by 6 bases and J by 3 bases, with 14 bases between them. Germline V gives CDR1 MNHEY, CDR2 SMNVEV (reference sequence). The CDR3 DNA reads as TGTGCCAGCAGGCTGAACAGGGCCTACACTGAAGCTTTCTTT. It encodes CASRLNRAYTEAFF.

The chain joins TRBV28 to TRBJ1-5, with 7 bases matching TRBD1. Germline CDR1 reads MDHEN; CDR2 reads SYDVKM. J lost 4 bases, V lost 6 bases, and 12 bases had no gene match. The CDR3 loop spans 16 amino acids. The CDR3 loop reads CASRTHSRDRNQPQHF. The CDR3 DNA reads TGTGCCAGCAGAACGCACAGCCGGGACAGAAATCAGCCCCAGCATTTT.

The chain couples TRBV18 to TRBJ2-1; 13 nucleotides line up with TRBD2. CDR1 and CDR2 (germline): KGHSH, LQKENI. Losses at the gene ends were 6 bases for V and 5 bases for J; bases not matched to a gene: 7. CDR3 length: 16 residues. The chain's CDR3 is CASSPVGTSGNNEQFF. The CDR3 DNA sequence: TGTGCCAGCTCGCCCGTTGGGACTAGCGGGAACAATGAGCAGTTCTTC. Full variable domain (outside the CDR3, taken from reference TRBV18 and TRBJ2-1): NAGVMQNPRHLVRRRGQEARLRCSPMKGHSHVYWYRQLPEEGLKFMVYLQKENIIDESGMPKERFSAEFPKEGPSILRIQQVVRGDSAAYFCASSPVGTSGNNEQFFGPGTRLTVL.

This chain links TRBV10-3 with TRBJ1-3; D not resolved. Germline V gives CDR1 ENHRY, CDR2 SYGVKD. V lost 0 bases, J lost 0 bases, and 12 bases lay in between. The CDR3 is 17 residues long. CDR3 sequence: CAISESRGIASGNTIYF. The CDR3 DNA reads TGTGCCATCAGTGAGTCAAGAGGGATCGCCTCTGGAAACACCATATATTTT.

V is TRBV5-1 and J is TRBJ2-3; TRBD2 matches at 12 bases. With V trimmed by 3 bases and J by 0 bases, 2 bases remained unmatched. The CDR3 extends over 16 amino acids. Germline assignment: CDR1 SGHRS and CDR2 YFSETQ. The CDR3 nucleotides read TGCGCCAGCAGCTCCGGACTAGCGGGAAGCACAGATACGCAGTATTTT. Translating gives CASSSGLAGSTDTQYF. The full variable domain, in which reference TRBV5-1 and TRBJ2-3 provide the parts outside the CDR3, is KAGVTQTPRYLIKTRGQQVTLSCSPISGHRSVSWYQQTPGQGLQFLFEYFSETQRNKGNFPGRFSGRQFSNSRSEMNVSTLELGDSALYLCASSSGLAGSTDTQYFGPGTRLTVL.

The chain carries TRBV2 and TRBJ2-2; possible D gene TRBD1, 6 bases. The ends were cut back, 4 bases at V and 0 bases at J, with 9 bases in the middle. Germline V lookup: CDR1 SNHLY, CDR2 FYNNEI. The CDR3 extends over 15 amino acids. The CDR3 reads CASSGNRANTGELFF. As DNA, the CDR3 is TGTGCCAGCAGTGGCAACAGGGCGAACACCGGGGAGCTGTTTTTT.